Below, 14 T cell receptor beta chains from the same sample are listed, as sequenced in a study of beta chain features in type 1 diabetes. The isolated RNA, all of it, was reverse transcribed, so expressed TCRB transcripts were what got sequenced. Only in-frame clones appear in the TCRdb table, and some are missing; sequencing was by immunoSEQ multiplex PCR. The repertoire holds 150,000 to 200,000 clones, with approximately 13% as singletons. Sequenced: central memory CD4+ T cells from blood. These receptors came from a woman between 18 and 30 years old in good health.

This clone was seen a few times. The chain is built from TRBV29-1 and TRBJ1-2, with D maybe TRBD1 (6 bases). The CDR3 is 12 residues long. The ends were cut back, 7 bases at V and 8 bases at J, with 17 bases in the middle. Per germline, CDR1 SQVTM and CDR2 ANQGSEA. The CDR3 DNA reads as TGCAGCGGGTCACAGGGAAGGAACGGCTACACCTTC. Protein: CSGSQGRNGYTF.

J is TRBJ2-7 and V is TRBV18; 15 bases agree with TRBD2. Trimming cost V 3 bases and J 4 bases; bases outside gene matches: 1. Germline V gene lookup returns CDR1 KGHSH and CDR2 LQKENI. The CDR3 sequence is 15 residues long. CDR3 bases: TGTGCCAGCTCACCTGGGACTAGCGGGAGGTACGAGCAGTACTTC. Translating it yields CASSPGTSGRYEQYF.

This clone was found a few times. The V call is TRBV4-3, the J call TRBJ1-5, with D uncertain. Germline-derived CDR1 and CDR2 are LGHNA and YSLEER. Trimming removed 0 bases at V and 1 base at J, with 10 bases between. The CDR3 runs 16 residues. The CDR3 DNA follows: TGCGCCAGCAGCCAAGATTGGAGGGCGAGCAATCAGCCCCAGCATTTT. Amino acid sequence: CASSQDWRASNQPQHF.

On this clone: Other nucleotide sequences in the sample specify the same CDR3. The chain links TRBV5-1 to TRBJ2-1; 10 bases agree with TRBD2. The CDR3 is 15 amino acids. The trim removed 2 bases at V and 2 bases at J, leaving 1 base unmatched. Germline CDR1 and CDR2: SGHRS and YFSETQ. The CDR3 protein is CASSLLAGPYNEQFF. The CDR3 DNA sequence: TGCGCCAGCAGCTTACTAGCGGGACCCTACAATGAGCAGTTCTTC.

This clone was counted a few times. The gene calls are TRBV28 and TRBJ2-7, with 8 bases identical to TRBD2. Germline CDR1 MDHEN, CDR2 SYDVKM. There are 16 residues in the CDR3. The J segment lost 5 bases and the V segment lost 3 bases, leaving 12 bases of the junction unmatched. CDR3 in amino acids: CASSFSRLAGSHEQYF. CDR3 sequence (DNA): TGTGCCAGCAGTTTTTCTCGTTTAGCGGGATCCCACGAGCAGTACTTC.

This clone was detected only a few times. The CDR3 spells CASRERTSGTDTQYF. The CDR3, as DNA: TGTGCCAGCAGGGAACGGACTAGCGGCACAGATACGCAGTATTTT. The chain employs TRBV2 and TRBJ2-3; 9 bases are a match to TRBD2. CDR1 is SNHLY, CDR2 FYNNEI, per germline. There are 15 residues in the CDR3. Germline trimming cut 6 bases from V and 1 base from J; bases unmatched to any gene: 5.

Remarks on this clone: A read error may produce the germline difference seen at one junction end. V usage is TRBV29-1 and J usage is TRBJ1-2; D might be TRBD1 (5 bases). The germline CDR1 and CDR2 sequences are SQVTM and ANQGSEA. The CDR3 length is 12 residues. In DNA form, the CDR3 reads TGCAGCGTTGTCTCTTATGGGGCAGCCCACCTCTTC. This sequence encodes CSVVSYGAAHLF.

This clone was seen more than once but under ten times. The V and J genes are TRBV6-5 and TRBJ2-7, with a tentative D call TRBD1 (5 bases). Germline assignment: CDR1 MNHEY and CDR2 SVGAGI. The CDR3 loop spans 13 amino acids. V lost 6 bases and J lost 0, with 9 bases in between. The CDR3 sequence is CASSRQSSYEQYF. CDR3 DNA: TGTGCCAGCAGCCGACAGTCCTCCTACGAGCAGTACTTC.

The V gene is TRBV7-6, the J gene TRBJ2-2; D gene ambiguous. V was shortened by 6 bases and J by 3 bases, with 8 bases between the two germline ends. There are 13 residues in the CDR3. Germline CDR1 SGHVS, CDR2 FNYEAQ. For the CDR3, the DNA is TGTGCCAGCAGTGTTAGTCACACCGGGGAGCTGTTTTTT. This codes for CASSVSHTGELFF.

This clone was counted between two and nine times. V usage is TRBV28 and J usage is TRBJ1-5; 7 bases align to TRBD1. The germline CDR1 and CDR2 sequences are MDHEN and SYDVKM. Germline trimming cut 8 bases from V and 0 bases from J; bases unmatched to any gene: 4. CDR3 size: 14 residues. The CDR3, as DNA: TGTGCCAGCCGGGACAGCCATAGCAATCAGCCCCAGCATTTT. Translating it yields CASRDSHSNQPQHF.

The rearrangement links TRBV19 to TRBJ2-1; TRBD2 matches 8 bases. V shed 6 bases, J shed 7 bases, and the junction held 8 bases outside the gene matches. Per the germline V gene, CDR1 is LNHDA and CDR2 is SQIVND (reference sequence). The CDR3 length is 14 residues. In DNA, the CDR3 is TGTGCCAGTAGCCCGGGACTAGAGTTGAATGAGCAGTTCTTC. It encodes CASSPGLELNEQFF.

The chain links TRBV5-1 to TRBJ2-5; possibly TRBD2 for D (5 bases). V was trimmed by 0 bases and J by 0 bases, leaving 6 bases between them. This CDR3 is 14 amino acids long. Germline V CDR1 and CDR2: SGHRS, YFSETQ. CDR3 nucleotide sequence: TGCGCCAGCAGCTTGGGGACTTACCAAGAGACCCAGTACTTC. This codes for CASSLGTYQETQYF.

This clone was counted between two and nine times. This rearrangement joins TRBV28 to TRBJ1-5; TRBD1 matches at 8 bases. The germline CDR1 and CDR2 sequences are MDHEN and SYDVKM. This CDR3 region has 15 residues. V was clipped by 5 bases and J by 2 bases; unmatched bases: 5. For the CDR3, the DNA is TGTGCCAGCAGTCAGACAGGGGCGCGCAATCAGCCCCAGCATTTT. This codes for CASSQTGARNQPQHF. Full variable domain (outside the CDR3, taken from reference TRBV28 and TRBJ1-5): DVKVTQSSRYLVKRTGEKVFLECVQDMDHENMFWYRQDPGLGLRLIYFSYDVKMKEKGDIPEGYSVSREKKERFSLILESASTNQTSMYLCASSQTGARNQPQHFGDGTRLSIL.

V is TRBV7-2 and J is TRBJ2-5; weak D call: TRBD1 (5 bases). V dropped 5 bases and J dropped 6 bases, with 10 bases sitting between them. The CDR3 runs to 12 residues. Germline V gene sequence: CDR1 SGHTA, CDR2 FQGNSA. This CDR3 is CASSPSGKTQYF. The CDR3 coding sequence is TGTGCCAGCAGCCCATCAGGGAAGACCCAGTACTTC.